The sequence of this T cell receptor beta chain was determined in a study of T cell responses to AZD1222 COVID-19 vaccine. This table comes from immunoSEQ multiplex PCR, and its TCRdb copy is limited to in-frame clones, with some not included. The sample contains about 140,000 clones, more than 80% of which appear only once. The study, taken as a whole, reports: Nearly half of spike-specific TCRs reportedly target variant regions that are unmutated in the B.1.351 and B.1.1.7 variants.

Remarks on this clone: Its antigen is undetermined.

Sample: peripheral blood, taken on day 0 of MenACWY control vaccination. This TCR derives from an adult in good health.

The CDR3 region has the DNA TGTGCCAGCAGCTTTGGCACGGTGAACACTGAAGCTTTCTTT. It yields the protein CASSFGTVNTEAFF. V gene TRBV7-3 combines with J gene TRBJ1-1; D is ambiguous. The CDR3 runs to 14 residues. CDR1 is SGHTA, CDR2 FQGTGA, per germline. Trimming shortened V by 3 bases and J by 0 bases, and 8 bases separated the two germline ends.